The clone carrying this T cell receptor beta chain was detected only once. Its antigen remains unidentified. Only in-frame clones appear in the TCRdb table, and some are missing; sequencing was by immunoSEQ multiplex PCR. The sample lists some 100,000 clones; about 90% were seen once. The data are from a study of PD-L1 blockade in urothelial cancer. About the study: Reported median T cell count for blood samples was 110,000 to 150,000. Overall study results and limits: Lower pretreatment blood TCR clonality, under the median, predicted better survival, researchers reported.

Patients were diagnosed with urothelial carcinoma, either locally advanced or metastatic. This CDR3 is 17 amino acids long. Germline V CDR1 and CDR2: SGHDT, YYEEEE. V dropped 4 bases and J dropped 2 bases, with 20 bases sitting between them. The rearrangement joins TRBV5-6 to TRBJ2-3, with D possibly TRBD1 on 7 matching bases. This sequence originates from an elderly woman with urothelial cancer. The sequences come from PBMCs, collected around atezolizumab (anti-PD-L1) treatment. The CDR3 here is CASSLGLTGTSTDTQYF. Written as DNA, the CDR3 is TGTGCCAGCAGCCTAGGACTGACAGGGACTTCCACAGATACGCAGTATTTT.